This note documents a single T cell receptor beta chain sequence. The data were taken from a study of blood T cell repertoires in COVID-19. CDR1 and CDR2 from the germline V gene are MDHEN and SYDVKM. The CDR3 is 15 residues long. Trimming removed 3 bases from V and 0 bases from J, with 9 bases in between. Only in-frame clones appear in the TCRdb table, and some are missing; sequencing was by immunoSEQ multiplex PCR. The repertoire holds some 150,000 clones, with 80% to 90% as singletons. The receptor was derived from a woman between 35 and 50 years old with acute or convalescent COVID-19. Source material: peripheral blood. The chain is built from TRBV28 and TRBJ1-3; TRBD1 is a possible D gene (5 bases). The CDR3 DNA is TGTGCCAGCAGTTTCGACAGACCCTCTGGAAACACCATATATTTT. This translates into CASSFDRPSGNTIYF.